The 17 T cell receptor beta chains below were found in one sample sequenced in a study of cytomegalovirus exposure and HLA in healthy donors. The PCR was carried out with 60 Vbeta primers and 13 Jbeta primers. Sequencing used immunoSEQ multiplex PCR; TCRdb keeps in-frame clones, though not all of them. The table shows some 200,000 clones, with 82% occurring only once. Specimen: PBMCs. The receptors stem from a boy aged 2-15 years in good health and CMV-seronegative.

In nucleotides, the CDR3 is TGTGCCAGCAGTTTTCGGGGAGAGACCCAGTACTTC. It is translated as CASSFRGETQYF. V is TRBV6-6 and J is TRBJ2-5; a possible D gene is TRBD2 (5 bases). This CDR3 has 12 residues. Deletions cut 4 bases from V and 4 bases from J, with 7 bases between. Germline CDR1 and CDR2: MNHNY and SVGAGI (reference sequence).

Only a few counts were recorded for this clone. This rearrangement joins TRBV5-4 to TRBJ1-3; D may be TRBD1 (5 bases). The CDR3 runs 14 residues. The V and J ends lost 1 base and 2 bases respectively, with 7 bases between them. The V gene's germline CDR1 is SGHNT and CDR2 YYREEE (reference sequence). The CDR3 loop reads CASSLPGPGNTIYF. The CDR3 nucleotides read TGTGCCAGCAGCTTGCCAGGGCCTGGAAACACCATATATTTT.

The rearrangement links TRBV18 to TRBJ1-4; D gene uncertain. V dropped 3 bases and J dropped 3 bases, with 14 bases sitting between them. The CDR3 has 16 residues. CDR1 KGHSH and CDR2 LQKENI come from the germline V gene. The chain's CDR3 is CASSPSLEAANEKLFF. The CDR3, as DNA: TGTGCCAGCTCACCGTCATTGGAAGCGGCTAATGAAAAACTGTTTTTT.

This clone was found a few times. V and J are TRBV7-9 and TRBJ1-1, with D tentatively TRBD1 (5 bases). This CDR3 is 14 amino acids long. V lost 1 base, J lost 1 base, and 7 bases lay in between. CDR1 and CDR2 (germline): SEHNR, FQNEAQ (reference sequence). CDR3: CASSLVGGNTEAFF. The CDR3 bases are TGTGCCAGCAGCTTAGTGGGGGGGAACACTGAAGCTTTCTTT.

Here the CDR3 DNA reads TGTGCCAGCAGGGATGGCGGCTACAATGAGCAGTTCTTC. It encodes CASRDGGYNEQFF. The chain is built from TRBV2 and TRBJ2-1; unclear D gene. The CDR3 sequence is 13 residues long. CDR1 is SNHLY, CDR2 FYNNEI, per germline. Trimming left V 6 bases short and J 3 bases short, with 9 bases between.

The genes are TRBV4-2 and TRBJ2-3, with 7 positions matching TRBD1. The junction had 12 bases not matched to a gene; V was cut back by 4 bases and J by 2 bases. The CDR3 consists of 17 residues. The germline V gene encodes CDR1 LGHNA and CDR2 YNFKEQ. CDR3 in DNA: TGTGCCAGCAGCCTGACCGACAGGGCACTACTCACAGATACGCAGTATTTT. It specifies CASSLTDRALLTDTQYF.

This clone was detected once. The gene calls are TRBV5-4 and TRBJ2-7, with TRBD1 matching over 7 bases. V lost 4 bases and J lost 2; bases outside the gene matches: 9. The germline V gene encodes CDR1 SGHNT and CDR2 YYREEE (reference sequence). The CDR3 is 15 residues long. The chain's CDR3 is CASSPYGTVAYEQYF. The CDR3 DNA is TGTGCCAGCAGCCCTTATGGGACAGTCGCCTACGAGCAGTACTTC. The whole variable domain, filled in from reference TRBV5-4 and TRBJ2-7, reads ETGVTQSPTHLIKTRGQQVTLRCSSQSGHNTVSWYQQALGQGPQFIFQYYREEENGRGNFPPRFSGLQFPNYSSELNVNALELDDSALYLCASSPYGTVAYEQYFGPGTRLTVT.

DNA for the CDR3: TGTGCCAGCAGCTACGACCCGGGACAGGGGGAAAAACTGTTTTTT. Translation: CASSYDPGQGEKLFF. The chain is built from TRBV5-8 and TRBJ1-4; 10 positions agree with TRBD1. Germline CDR1 SGHTS, CDR2 YDEGEE. The CDR3 runs 15 residues. V gave up 3 bases and J gave up 8 bases; unmatched junction bases: 7.

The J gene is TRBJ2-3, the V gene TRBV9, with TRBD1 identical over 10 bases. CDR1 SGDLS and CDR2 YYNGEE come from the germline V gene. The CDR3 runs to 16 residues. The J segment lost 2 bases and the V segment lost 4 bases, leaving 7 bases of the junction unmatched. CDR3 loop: CASSPADRGDTDTQYF. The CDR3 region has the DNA TGTGCCAGCAGCCCGGCGGACAGGGGGGACACAGATACGCAGTATTTT. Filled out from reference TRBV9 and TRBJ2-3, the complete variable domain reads DSGVTQTPKHLITATGQRVTLRCSPRSGDLSVYWYQQSLDQGLQFLIQYYNGEERAKGNILERFSAQQFPDLHSELNLSSLELGDSALYFCASSPADRGDTDTQYFGPGTRLTVL.

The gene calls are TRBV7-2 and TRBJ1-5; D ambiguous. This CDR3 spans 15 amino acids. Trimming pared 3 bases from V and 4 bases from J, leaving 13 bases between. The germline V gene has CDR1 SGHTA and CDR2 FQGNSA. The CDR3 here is CASSFNGVWNQPQHF. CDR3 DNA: TGTGCCAGCAGCTTTAACGGGGTGTGGAATCAGCCCCAGCATTTT. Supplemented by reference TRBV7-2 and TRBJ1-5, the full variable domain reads GAGVSQSPSNKVTEKGKDVELRCDPISGHTALYWYRQSLGQGLEFLIYFQGNSAPDKSGLPSDRFSAERTGGSVSTLTIQRTQQEDSAVYLCASSFNGVWNQPQHFGDGTRLSIL.

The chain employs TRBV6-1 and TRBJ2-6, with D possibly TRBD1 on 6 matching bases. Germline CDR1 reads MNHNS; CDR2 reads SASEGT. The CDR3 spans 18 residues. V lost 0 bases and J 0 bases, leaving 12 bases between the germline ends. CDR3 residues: CASSEAWTVFSGANVLTF. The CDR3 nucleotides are TGTGCCAGCAGTGAAGCCTGGACAGTATTCTCTGGGGCCAACGTCCTGACTTTC.

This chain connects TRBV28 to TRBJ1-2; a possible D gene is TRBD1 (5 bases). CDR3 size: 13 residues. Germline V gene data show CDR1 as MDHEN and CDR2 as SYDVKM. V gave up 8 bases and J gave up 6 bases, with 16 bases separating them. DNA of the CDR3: TGTGCCAGCTCCCTACGGGGGAGGGATGGCTACACCTTC. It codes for CASSLRGRDGYTF.

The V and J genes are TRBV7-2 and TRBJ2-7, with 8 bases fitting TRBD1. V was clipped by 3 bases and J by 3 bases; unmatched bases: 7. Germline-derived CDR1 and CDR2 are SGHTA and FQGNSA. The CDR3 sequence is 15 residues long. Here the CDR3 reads CASSLKTGEDYEQYF. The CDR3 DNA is TGTGCCAGCAGCTTGAAGACAGGGGAGGACTACGAGCAGTACTTC.

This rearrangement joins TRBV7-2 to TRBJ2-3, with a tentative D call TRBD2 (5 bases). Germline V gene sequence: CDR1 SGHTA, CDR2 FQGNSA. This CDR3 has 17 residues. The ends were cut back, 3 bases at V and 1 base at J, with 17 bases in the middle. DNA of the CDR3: TGTGCCAGCAGCTTTCTAGCTAGTTCAGTGGGCACAGATACGCAGTATTTT. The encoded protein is CASSFLASSVGTDTQYF. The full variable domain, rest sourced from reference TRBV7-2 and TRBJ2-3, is GAGVSQSPSNKVTEKGKDVELRCDPISGHTALYWYRQSLGQGLEFLIYFQGNSAPDKSGLPSDRFSAERTGGSVSTLTIQRTQQEDSAVYLCASSFLASSVGTDTQYFGPGTRLTVL.

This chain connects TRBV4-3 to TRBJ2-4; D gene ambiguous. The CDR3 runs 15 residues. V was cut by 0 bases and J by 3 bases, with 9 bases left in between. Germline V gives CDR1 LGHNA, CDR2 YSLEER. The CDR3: CASSQEPQLKNIQYF. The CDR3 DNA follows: TGCGCCAGCAGCCAAGAACCGCAACTCAAAAACATTCAGTACTTC.

The CDR3 sequence is CAITLGGENTGELFF. In DNA form, the CDR3 reads TGTGCCATCACCTTGGGGGGGGAGAACACCGGGGAGCTGTTTTTT. The rearrangement links TRBV10-3 to TRBJ2-2; 7 nucleotides align to TRBD2. Trimming at V came to 7 bases and at J to 1 base, leaving 6 bases not matched to a gene. Per the germline V gene, CDR1 is ENHRY and CDR2 is SYGVKD. The CDR3 has 15 amino acids.

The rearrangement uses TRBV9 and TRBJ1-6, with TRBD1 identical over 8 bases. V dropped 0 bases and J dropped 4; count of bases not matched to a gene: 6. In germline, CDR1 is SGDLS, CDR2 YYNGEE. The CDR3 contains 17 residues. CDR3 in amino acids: CASSVAEGQAYNSPLHF. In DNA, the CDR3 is TGTGCCAGCAGCGTAGCGGAGGGACAGGCATATAATTCACCCCTCCACTTT.